These 8 T cell receptor beta chains share one sample of origin, sequenced in a study of CD4 T cells in relation to SARS-CoV-2 and coronaviruses. The unexposed donors gave CD4+ T cells in about 2010-2019, prior to COVID-19. Some clones are missing from TCRdb's copy, which holds only in-frame ones; the method was immunoSEQ multiplex PCR. The table includes some 65,000 clones, about 87% detected once. Sequenced: memory CD4+ T cells from PBMCs. These receptors all stem from a human donor in good health.

As DNA, the CDR3 is TGTGCCAGCAGCCCAGACCTGGGAAATCAGCCCCAGCATTTT. Its translation is CASSPDLGNQPQHF. The chain uses TRBV5-5 and TRBJ1-5; D gene uncertain. Germline V gene data show CDR1 as SGHKS and CDR2 as YYEKEE (reference sequence). The CDR3 length is 14 residues. Trimming shortened V by 4 bases and J by 4 bases, and 12 bases separated the two germline ends.

The CDR3: CASTGWGQGTNEQFF. CDR3 DNA sequence: TGTGCCAGTACTGGCTGGGGACAGGGCACCAATGAGCAGTTCTTC. The gene calls are TRBV19 and TRBJ2-1; TRBD1 matches at 9 bases. With V trimmed by 7 bases and J by 6 bases, 10 bases remained unmatched. This CDR3 has 15 amino acids. Per germline, CDR1 LNHDA and CDR2 SQIVND (reference sequence).

The chain couples TRBV21-1 to TRBJ1-1; the listed D gene, TRBD1, was not tested against the DNA. TRBV21-1 is shown as a pseudogene. The CDR3 totals 15 residues. The DNA of the CDR3 is TGTGCCAGCAGCGGGGGGACAGGGGACGGAGCTGAAGCTTTCTTT. This translates into CASSGGTGDGAEAFF.

The rearrangement uses TRBV15 and TRBJ2-2; D gene unclear. From germline, CDR1 is LNHNV and CDR2 YYDKDF (reference sequence). The V and J ends lost 3 bases and 1 base respectively, with 9 bases between them. The CDR3 totals 15 residues. Here the CDR3 reads CATSRSIRNTGELFF. CDR3 sequence (DNA): TGTGCCACCAGCAGGTCCATTCGGAACACCGGGGAGCTGTTTTTT.

V is TRBV5-1 and J is TRBJ2-2; possibly TRBD1 or TRBD2 for D (6 bases each). The V end lost 2 bases, the J end lost 3 bases, and 8 bases lay between the germline ends. Germline V gene sequence: CDR1 SGHRS, CDR2 YFSETQ. The length of the CDR3 is 14 residues. The CDR3 loop reads CASSLRGDTGELFF. The CDR3 nucleotides read TGCGCCAGCAGCTTAAGGGGGGACACCGGGGAGCTGTTTTTT.

The V call is TRBV10-3, the J call TRBJ2-7; TRBD1 is a possible D gene (5 bases). From germline, CDR1 is ENHRY and CDR2 SYGVKD. The ends were cut back, 10 bases at V and 2 bases at J, with 9 bases in the middle. This CDR3 contains 11 residues. The CDR3 sequence: CATADTYEQYF. DNA for the CDR3: TGTGCCACCGCGGACACCTACGAGCAGTACTTC.

This clone has a handful of counts. V and J are TRBV5-4 and TRBJ1-1, with 12 bases identical to TRBD1. With V trimmed by 4 bases and J by 1 base, 5 bases remained unmatched. Germline V gene sequence: CDR1 SGHNT, CDR2 YYREEE (reference sequence). This CDR3 contains 16 residues. The DNA for the CDR3 is TGTGCCAGCAGCAGGGACAGGGGGCTCGGGAACACTGAAGCTTTCTTT. Translation gives CASSRDRGLGNTEAFF.

The chain is built from TRBV2 and TRBJ2-3; 7 bases align to TRBD2. Trimming took 3 bases from V and 6 from J; bases not matched to a gene: 12. The CDR3 totals 16 residues. Germline V lookup: CDR1 SNHLY, CDR2 FYNNEI. The CDR3 DNA reads TGTGCCAGCAGTGAGGGTAGCGGGCTTTATACCGATACGCAGTATTTT. Encoded protein: CASSEGSGLYTDTQYF.